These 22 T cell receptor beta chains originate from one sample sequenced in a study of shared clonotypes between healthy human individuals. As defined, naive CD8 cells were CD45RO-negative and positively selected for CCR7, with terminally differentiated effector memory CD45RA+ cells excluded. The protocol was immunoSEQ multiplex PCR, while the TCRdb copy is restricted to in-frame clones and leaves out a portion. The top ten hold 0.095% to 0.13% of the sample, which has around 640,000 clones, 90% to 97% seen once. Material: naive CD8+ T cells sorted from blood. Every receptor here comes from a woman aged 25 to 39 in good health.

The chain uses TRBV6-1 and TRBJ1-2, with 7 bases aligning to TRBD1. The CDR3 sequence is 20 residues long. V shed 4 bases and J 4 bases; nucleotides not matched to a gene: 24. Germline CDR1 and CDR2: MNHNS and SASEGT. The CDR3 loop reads CASSAQDRDSSVFSGYGYTF. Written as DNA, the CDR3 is TGTGCCAGCAGTGCCCAAGACAGGGATAGTTCCGTGTTCTCGGGCTATGGCTACACCTTC.

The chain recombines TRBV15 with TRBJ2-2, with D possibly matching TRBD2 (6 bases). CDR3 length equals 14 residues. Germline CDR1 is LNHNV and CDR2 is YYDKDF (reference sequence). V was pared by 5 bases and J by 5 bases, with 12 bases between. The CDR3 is CATSEGRGTGELFF. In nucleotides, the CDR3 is TGTGCCACCAGCGAGGGGCGGGGAACCGGGGAGCTGTTTTTT. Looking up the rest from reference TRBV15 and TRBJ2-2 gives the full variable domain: DAMVIQNPRYQVTQFGKPVTLSCSQTLNHNVMYWYQQKSSQAPKLLFHYYDKDFNNEADTPDNFQSRRPNTSFCFLDIRSPGLGDTAMYLCATSEGRGTGELFFGEGSRLTVL.

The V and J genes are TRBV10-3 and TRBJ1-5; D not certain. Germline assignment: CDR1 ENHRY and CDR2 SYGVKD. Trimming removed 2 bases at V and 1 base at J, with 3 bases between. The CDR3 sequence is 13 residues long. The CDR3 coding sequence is TGTGCCATCAGTGAGGAGAGCAATCAGCCCCAGCATTTT. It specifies CAISEESNQPQHF.

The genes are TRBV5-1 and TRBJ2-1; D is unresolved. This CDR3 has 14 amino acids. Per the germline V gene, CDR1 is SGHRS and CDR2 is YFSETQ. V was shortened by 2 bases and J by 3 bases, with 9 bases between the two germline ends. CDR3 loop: CASSFSEFYNEQFF. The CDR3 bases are TGCGCCAGCAGCTTTTCGGAGTTCTACAATGAGCAGTTCTTC.

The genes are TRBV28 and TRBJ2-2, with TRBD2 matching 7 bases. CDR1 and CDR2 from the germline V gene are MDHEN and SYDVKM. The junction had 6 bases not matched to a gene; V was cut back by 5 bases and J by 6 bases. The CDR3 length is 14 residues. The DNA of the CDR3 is TGTGCCAGCAGTAGGACTAGTTCGTCCGGGGAGCTGTTTTTT. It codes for CASSRTSSSGELFF.

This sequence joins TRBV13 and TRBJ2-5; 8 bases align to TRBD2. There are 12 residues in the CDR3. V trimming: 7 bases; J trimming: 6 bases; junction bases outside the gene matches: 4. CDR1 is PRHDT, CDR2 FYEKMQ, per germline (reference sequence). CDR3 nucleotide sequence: TGTGCCAGCAACCGGGGGGGTCAGACCCAGTACTTC. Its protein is CASNRGGQTQYF.

Here the CDR3 reads CASSIGSGYNEQFF. DNA for the CDR3: TGTGCCAGTAGTATAGGTTCAGGATACAATGAGCAGTTCTTC. The chain employs TRBV19 and TRBJ2-1; no firm D call. The germline V gene has CDR1 LNHDA and CDR2 SQIVND (reference sequence). This CDR3 is built from 14 residues. V lost 1 base to trimming and J lost 4 bases, with 8 bases between them.

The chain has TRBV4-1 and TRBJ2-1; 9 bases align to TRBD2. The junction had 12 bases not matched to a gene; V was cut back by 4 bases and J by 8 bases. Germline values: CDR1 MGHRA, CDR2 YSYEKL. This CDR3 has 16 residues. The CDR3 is CASSPPLGAGGDEQFF. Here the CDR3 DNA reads TGCGCCAGCAGCCCACCGTTGGGAGCGGGAGGCGATGAGCAGTTCTTC.

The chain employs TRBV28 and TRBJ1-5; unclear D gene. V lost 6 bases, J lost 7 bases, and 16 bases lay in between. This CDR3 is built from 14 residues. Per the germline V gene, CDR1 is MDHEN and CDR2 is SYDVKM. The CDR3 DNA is TGTGCCAGCAGCCTGGCGAAAGTAAACCAGCCCCAGCATTTT. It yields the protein CASSLAKVNQPQHF.

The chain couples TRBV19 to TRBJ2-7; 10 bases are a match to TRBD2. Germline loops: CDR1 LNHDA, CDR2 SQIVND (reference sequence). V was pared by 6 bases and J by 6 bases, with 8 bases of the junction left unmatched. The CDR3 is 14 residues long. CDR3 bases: TGTGCCAGTAGCCCCTCGGCTAGCGGGAGCGAGCAGTACTTC. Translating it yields CASSPSASGSEQYF.

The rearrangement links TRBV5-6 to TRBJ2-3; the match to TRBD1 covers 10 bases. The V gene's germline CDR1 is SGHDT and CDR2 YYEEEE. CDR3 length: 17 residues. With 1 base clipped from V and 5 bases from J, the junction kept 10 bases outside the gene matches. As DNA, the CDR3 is TGTGCCAGCAGCTTGTTTCCGGGACAGGGGTTCGGAGATACGCAGTATTTT. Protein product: CASSLFPGQGFGDTQYF.

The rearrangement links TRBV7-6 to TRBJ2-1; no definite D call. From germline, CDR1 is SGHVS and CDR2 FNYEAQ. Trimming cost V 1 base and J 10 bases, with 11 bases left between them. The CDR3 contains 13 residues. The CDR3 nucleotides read TGTGCCAGCAGCTTAGGTCTCAACTCGGAGCAGTTCTTC. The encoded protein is CASSLGLNSEQFF.

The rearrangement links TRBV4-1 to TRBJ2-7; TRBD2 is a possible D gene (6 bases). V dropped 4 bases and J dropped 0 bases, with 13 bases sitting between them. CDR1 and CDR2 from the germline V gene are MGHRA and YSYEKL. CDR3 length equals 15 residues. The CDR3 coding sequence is TGCGCCAGCAGCCCTACGGACTACACCTCCTACGAGCAGTACTTC. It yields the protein CASSPTDYTSYEQYF.

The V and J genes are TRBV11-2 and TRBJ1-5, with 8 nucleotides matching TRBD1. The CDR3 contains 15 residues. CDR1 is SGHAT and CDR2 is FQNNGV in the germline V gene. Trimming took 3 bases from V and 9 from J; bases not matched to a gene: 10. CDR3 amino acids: CASSFGTGPKRPQHF. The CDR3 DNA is TGTGCCAGCAGCTTCGGGACAGGACCTAAGCGGCCCCAGCATTTT.

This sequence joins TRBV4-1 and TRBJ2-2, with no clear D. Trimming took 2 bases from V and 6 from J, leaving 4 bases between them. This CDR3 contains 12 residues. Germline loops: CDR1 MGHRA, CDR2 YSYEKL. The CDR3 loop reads CASSQMSGELFF. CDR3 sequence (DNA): TGCGCCAGCAGCCAAATGTCCGGGGAGCTGTTTTTT.

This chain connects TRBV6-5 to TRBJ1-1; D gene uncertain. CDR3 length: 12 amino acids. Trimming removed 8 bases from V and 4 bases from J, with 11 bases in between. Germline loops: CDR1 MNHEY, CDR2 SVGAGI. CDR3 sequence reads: CASGELATEAFF. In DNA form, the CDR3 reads TGTGCCAGCGGGGAGTTAGCCACTGAAGCTTTCTTT.

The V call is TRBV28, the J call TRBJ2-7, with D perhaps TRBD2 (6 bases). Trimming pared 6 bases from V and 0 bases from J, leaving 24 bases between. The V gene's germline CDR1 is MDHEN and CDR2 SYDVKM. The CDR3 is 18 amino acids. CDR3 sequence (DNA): TGTGCCAGCAGCCCGGGCATAGACGGGCGGGATAGCTCCTACGAGCAGTACTTC. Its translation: CASSPGIDGRDSSYEQYF.

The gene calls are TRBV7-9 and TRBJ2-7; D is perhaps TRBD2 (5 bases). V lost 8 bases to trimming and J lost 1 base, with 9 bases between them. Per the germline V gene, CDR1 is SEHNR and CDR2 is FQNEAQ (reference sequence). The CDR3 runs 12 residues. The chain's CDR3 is CASEGPSYEQYF. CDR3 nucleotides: TGTGCCAGCGAGGGTCCATCCTACGAGCAGTACTTC.

The CDR3 region has the DNA TGTGCCAGCAGCGTAGGTCGCGGGTTGTCCTACGAGCAGTACTTC. It yields the protein CASSVGRGLSYEQYF. The genes are TRBV9 and TRBJ2-7; possibly TRBD2 for D (5 bases). From germline, CDR1 is SGDLS and CDR2 YYNGEE. The V and J ends lost 0 bases and 1 base respectively, with 11 bases between them. This CDR3 has 15 residues.

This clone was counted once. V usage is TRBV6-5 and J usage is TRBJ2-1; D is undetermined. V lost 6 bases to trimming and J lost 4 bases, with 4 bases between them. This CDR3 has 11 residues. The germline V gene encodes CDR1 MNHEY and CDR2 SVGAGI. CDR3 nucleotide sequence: TGTGCCAGCAGGGGGTACAATGAGCAGTTCTTC. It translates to CASRGYNEQFF.

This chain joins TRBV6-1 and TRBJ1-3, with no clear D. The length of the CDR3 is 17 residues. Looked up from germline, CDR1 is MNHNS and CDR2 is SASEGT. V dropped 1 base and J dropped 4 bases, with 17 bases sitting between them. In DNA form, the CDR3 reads TGTGCCAGCAGTGAAGGCGGACCTCAGCTCTGGGGAAACACCATATATTTT. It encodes CASSEGGPQLWGNTIYF.

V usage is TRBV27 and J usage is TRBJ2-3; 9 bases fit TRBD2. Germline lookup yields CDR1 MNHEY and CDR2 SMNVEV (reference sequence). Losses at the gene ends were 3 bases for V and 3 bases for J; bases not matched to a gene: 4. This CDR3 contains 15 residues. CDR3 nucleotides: TGTGCCAGCAGTTTGGCGGCGGGAGGGACAGATACGCAGTATTTT. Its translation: CASSLAAGGTDTQYF.